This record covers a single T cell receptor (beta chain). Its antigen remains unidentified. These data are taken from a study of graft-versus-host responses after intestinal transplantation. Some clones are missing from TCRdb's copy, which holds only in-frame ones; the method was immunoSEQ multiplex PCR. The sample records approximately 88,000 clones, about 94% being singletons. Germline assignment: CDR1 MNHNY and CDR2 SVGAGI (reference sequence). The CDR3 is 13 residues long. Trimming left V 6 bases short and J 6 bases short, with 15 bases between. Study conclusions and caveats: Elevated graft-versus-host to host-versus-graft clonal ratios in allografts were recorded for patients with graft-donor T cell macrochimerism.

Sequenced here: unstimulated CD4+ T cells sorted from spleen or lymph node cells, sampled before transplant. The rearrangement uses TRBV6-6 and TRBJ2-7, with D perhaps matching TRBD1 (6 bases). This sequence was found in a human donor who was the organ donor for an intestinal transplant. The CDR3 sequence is CASRQGSVLEQYF. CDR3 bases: TGTGCCAGCAGACAGGGCTCCGTGCTCGAGCAGTACTTC.